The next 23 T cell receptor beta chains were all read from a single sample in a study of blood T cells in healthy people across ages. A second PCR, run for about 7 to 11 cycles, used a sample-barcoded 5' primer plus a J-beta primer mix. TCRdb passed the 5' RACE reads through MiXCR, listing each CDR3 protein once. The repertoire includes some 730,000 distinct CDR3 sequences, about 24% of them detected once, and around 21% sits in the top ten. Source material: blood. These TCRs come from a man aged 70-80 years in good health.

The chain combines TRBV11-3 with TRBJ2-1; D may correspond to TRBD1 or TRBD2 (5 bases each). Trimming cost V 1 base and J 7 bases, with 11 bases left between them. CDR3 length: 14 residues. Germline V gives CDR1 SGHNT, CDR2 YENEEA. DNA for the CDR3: TGTGCCAGCAGCTTAGGGGGACCCATGAATGAGCAGTTCTTC. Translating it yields CASSLGGPMNEQFF.

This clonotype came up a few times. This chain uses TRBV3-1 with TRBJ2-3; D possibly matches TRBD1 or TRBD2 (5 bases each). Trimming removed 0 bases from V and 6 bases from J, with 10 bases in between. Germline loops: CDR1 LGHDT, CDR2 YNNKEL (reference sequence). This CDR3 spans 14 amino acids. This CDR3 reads CASSQETGTDTQYF. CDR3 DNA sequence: TGTGCCAGCAGCCAAGAAACCGGGACGGATACGCAGTATTTT.

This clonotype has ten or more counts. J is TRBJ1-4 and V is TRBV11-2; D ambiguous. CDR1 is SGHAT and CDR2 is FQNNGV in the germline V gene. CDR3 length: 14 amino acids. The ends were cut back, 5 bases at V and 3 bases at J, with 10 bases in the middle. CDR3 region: CASSPGGSNEKLFF. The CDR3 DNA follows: TGTGCCAGCAGCCCCGGCGGGTCTAATGAAAAACTGTTTTTT.

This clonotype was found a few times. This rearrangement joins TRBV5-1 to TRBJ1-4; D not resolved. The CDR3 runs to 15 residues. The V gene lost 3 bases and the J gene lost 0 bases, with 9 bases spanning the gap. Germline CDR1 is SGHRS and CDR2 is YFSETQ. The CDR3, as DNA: TGCGCCAGCAGCTCGGATGCATCAACTAATGAAAAACTGTTTTTT. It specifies CASSSDASTNEKLFF.

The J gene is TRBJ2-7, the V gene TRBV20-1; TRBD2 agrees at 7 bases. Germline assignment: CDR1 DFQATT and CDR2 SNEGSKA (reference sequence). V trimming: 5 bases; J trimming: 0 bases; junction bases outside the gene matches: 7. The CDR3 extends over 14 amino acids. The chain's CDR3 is CSADGLGNSYEQYF. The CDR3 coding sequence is TGCAGTGCTGATGGACTAGGAAACTCCTACGAGCAGTACTTC.

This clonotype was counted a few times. The CDR3 sequence: CASSQDVYTDTQYF. As DNA, the CDR3 is TGTGCCAGCAGCCAAGACGTCTACACAGATACGCAGTATTTT. V and J are TRBV4-2 and TRBJ2-3; no definite D call. The V gene lost 0 bases and the J gene lost 2 bases, with 6 bases spanning the gap. Germline V gives CDR1 LGHNA, CDR2 YNFKEQ. The CDR3 has 14 amino acids.

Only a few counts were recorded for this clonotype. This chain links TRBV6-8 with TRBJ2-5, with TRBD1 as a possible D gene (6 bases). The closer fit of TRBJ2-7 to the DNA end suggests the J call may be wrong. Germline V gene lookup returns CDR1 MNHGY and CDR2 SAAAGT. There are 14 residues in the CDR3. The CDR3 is CASSYRTVNYEQYF. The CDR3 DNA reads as TGTGCCAGCAGTTATCGGACAGTGAACTACGAGCAGTACTTC.

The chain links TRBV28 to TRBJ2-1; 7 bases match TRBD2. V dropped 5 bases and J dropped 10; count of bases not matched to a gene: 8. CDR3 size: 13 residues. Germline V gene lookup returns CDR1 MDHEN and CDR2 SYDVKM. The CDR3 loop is CASSPGGSGEQFF. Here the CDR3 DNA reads TGTGCCAGCAGTCCCGGGGGGAGCGGGGAGCAGTTCTTC.

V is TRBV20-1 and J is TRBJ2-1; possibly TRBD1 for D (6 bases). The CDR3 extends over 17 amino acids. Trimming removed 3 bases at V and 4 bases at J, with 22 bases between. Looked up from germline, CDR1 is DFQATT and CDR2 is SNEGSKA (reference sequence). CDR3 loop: CSASKPGTRLGYNEQFF. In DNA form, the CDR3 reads TGCAGTGCTAGTAAACCCGGGACAAGGCTGGGGTACAATGAGCAGTTCTTC.

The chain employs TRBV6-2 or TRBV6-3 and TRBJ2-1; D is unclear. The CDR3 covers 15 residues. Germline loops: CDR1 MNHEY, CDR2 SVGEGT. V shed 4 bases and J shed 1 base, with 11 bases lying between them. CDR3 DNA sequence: TGTGCCAGCAGTTTGACTTACTGGTCCTACAATGAGCAGTTCTTC. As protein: CASSLTYWSYNEQFF.

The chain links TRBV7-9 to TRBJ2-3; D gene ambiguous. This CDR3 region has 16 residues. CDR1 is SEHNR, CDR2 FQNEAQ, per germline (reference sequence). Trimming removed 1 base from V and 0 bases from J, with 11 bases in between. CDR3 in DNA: TGTGCCAGCAGCTTAGGGGTTCTGTCTAGCACAGATACGCAGTATTTT. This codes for CASSLGVLSSTDTQYF.

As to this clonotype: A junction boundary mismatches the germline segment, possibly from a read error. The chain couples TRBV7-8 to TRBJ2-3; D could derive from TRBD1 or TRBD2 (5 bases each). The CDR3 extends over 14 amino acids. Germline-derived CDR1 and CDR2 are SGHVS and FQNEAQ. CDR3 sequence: CASSLRDRSDTQYF. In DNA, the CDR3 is TGTGCCAGCAGCTTACGGGACCGCTCAGACACGCAGTATTTT.

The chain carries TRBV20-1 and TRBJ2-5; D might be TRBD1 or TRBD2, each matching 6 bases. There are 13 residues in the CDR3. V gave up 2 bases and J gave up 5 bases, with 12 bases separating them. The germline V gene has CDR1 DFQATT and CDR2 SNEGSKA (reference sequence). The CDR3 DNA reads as TGCAGTGCTAGACCGACAGGAGGGGAGACCCAGTACTTC. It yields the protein CSARPTGGETQYF.

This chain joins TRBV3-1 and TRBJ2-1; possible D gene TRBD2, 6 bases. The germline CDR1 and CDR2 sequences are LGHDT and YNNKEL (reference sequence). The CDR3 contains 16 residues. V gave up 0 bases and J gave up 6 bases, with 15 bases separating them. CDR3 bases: TGTGCCAGCAGCCAAGATCTTGGGACTCCCTCCAATGAGCAGTTCTTC. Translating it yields CASSQDLGTPSNEQFF.

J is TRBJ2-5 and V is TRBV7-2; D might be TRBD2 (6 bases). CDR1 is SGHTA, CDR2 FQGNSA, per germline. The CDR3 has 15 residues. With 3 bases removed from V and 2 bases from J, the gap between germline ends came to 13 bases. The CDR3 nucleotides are TGTGCCAGCAGCTTCAACTTTGGGGGGCAAGAGACCCAGTACTTC. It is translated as CASSFNFGGQETQYF.

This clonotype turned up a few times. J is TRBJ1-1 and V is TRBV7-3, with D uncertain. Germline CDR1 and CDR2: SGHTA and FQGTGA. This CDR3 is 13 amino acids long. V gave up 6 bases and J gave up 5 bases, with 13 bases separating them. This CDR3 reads CASSFSLGTEAFF. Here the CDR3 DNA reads TGTGCCAGCAGTTTCTCTTTAGGGACTGAAGCTTTCTTT. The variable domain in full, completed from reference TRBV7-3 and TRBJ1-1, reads GAGVSQTPSNKVTEKGKYVELRCDPISGHTALYWYRQSLGQGPEFLIYFQGTGAADDSGLPNDRFFAVRPEGSVSTLKIQRTERGDSAVYLCASSFSLGTEAFFGQGTRLTVV.

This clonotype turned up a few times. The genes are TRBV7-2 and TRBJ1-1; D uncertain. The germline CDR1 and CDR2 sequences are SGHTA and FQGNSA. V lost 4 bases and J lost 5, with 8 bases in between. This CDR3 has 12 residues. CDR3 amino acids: CASSSAQTEAFF. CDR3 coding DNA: TGTGCCAGCAGCTCCGCTCAGACTGAAGCTTTCTTT.

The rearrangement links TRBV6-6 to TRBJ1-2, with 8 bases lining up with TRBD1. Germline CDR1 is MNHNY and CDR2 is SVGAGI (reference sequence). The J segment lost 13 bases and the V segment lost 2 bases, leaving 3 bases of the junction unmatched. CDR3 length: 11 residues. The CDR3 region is CASSYQGATTF. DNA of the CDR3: TGTGCCAGCAGTTACCAGGGGGCGACCACCTTC.

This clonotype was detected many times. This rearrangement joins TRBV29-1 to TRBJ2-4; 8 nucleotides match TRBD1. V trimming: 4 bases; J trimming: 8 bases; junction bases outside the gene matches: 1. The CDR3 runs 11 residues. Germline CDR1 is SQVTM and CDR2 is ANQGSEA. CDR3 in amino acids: CSVGGQDIQYF. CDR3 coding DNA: TGCAGCGTTGGGGGACAGGACATTCAGTACTTC.

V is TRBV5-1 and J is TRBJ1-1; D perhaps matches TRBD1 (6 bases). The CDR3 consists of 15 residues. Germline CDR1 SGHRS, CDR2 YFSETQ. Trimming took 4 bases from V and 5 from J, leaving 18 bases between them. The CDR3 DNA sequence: TGCGCCAGCAGCGGGGGCCTGGGGGTTGGTACTGAAGCTTTCTTT. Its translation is CASSGGLGVGTEAFF.

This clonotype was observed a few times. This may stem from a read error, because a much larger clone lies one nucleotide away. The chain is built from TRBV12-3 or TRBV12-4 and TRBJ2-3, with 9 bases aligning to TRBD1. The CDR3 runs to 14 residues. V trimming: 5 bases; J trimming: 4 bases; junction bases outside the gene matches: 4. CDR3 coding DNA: TGTGCCAGCAGTAAACAGGGGGCCGCAGATACGCAGTATTTT. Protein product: CASSKQGAADTQYF.

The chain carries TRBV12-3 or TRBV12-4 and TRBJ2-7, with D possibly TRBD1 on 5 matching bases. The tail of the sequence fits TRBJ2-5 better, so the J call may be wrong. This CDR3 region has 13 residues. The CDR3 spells CASLQWGGETQYF. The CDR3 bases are TGTGCCAGCCTTCAGTGGGGCGGAGAGACCCAGTACTTC.

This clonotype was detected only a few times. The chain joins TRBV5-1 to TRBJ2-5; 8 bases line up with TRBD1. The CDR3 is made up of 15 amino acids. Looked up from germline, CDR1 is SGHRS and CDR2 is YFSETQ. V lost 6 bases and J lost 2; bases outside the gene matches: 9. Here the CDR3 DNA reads TGCGCCAGCACTTTAAACCACAGGGGGCAAGAGACCCAGTACTTC. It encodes CASTLNHRGQETQYF.